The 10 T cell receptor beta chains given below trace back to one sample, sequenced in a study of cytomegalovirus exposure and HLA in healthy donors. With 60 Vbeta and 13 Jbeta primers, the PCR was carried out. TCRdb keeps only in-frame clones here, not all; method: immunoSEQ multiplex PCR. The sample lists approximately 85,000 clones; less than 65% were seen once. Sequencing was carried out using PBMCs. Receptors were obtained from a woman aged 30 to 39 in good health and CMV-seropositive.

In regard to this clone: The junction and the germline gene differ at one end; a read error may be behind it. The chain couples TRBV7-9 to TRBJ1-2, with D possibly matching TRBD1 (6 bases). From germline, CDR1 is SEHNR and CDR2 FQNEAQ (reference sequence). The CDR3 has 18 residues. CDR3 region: CSSTSQNVRDTSNYGYTF. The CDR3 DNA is TGTTCCAGCACCTCACAAAACGTACGGGACACTTCTAACTATGGCTACACCTTC.

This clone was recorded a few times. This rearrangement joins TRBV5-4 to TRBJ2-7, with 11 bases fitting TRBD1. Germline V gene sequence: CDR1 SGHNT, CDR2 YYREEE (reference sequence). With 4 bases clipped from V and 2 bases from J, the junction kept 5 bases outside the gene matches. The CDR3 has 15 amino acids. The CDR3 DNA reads TGTGCCAGCAGCCCTGGGACAGGGGGGGCCTACGAGCAGTACTTC. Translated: CASSPGTGGAYEQYF.

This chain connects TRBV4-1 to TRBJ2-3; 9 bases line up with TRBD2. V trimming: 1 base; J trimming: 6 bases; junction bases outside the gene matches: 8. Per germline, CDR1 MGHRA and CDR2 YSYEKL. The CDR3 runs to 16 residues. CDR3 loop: CASSQAERGVGDTQYF. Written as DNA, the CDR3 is TGCGCCAGCAGCCAAGCCGAGCGGGGGGTCGGGGATACGCAGTATTTT.

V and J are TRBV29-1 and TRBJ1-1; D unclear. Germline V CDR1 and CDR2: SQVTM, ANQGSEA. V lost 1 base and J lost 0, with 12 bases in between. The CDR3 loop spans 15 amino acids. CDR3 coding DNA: TGCAGCGTTGAAGCCGGGTGGGTTTTGAACACTGAAGCTTTCTTT. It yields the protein CSVEAGWVLNTEAFF.

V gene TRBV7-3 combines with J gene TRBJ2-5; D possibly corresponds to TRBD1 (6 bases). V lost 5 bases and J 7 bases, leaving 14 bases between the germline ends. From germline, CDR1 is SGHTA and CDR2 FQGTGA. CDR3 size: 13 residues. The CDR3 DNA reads TGTGCCAGCAGCCAACAGGGAATCGGGACCCAGTACTTC. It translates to CASSQQGIGTQYF. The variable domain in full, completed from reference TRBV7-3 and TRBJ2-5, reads GAGVSQTPSNKVTEKGKYVELRCDPISGHTALYWYRQSLGQGPEFLIYFQGTGAADDSGLPNDRFFAVRPEGSVSTLKIQRTERGDSAVYLCASSQQGIGTQYFGPGTRLLVL.

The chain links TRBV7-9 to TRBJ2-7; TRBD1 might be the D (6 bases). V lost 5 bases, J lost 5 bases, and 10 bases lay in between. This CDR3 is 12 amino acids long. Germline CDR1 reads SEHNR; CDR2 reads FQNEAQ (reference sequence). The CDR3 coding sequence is TGTGCCAGCAGCCACCAGGGGAACGAGCAGTACTTC. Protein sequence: CASSHQGNEQYF.

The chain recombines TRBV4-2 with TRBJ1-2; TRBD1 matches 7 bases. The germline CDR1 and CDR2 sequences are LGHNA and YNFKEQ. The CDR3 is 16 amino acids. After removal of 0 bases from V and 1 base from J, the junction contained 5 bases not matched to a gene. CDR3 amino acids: CASSQDADRINYGYTF. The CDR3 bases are TGTGCCAGCAGCCAAGACGCGGACAGGATTAACTATGGCTACACCTTC.

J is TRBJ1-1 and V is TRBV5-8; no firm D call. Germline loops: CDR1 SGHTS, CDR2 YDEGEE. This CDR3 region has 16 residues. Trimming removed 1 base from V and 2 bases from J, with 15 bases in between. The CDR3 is CASSLTAPPSNTEAFF. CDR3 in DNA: TGTGCCAGCAGCTTGACAGCCCCCCCATCTAACACTGAAGCTTTCTTT.

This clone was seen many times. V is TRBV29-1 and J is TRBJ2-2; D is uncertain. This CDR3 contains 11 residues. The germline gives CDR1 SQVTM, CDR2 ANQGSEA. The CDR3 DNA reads TGCAGTTCTAGTGCGGCCGGGGAGCTGTTTTTT. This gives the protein CSSSAAGELFF.

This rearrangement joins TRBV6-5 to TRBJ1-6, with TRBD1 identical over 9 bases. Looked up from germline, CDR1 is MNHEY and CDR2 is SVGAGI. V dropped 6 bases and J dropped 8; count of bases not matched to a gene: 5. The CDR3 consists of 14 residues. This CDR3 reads CASRPTGGDSPLHF. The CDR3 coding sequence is TGTGCCAGCAGACCTACAGGGGGCGATTCACCCCTCCACTTT.